These 30 T cell receptor beta chains were sequenced from one sample in a study of long-term antiretroviral therapy in people with HIV. Researchers report immunoSEQ v3.0 was run at survey level. Assay: immunoSEQ multiplex PCR; the TCRdb copy retains only in-frame clones and omits some. The table shows around 16,000 clones, with around 73% occurring only once. The specimen comprised unsorted PBMCs, sampled about 3.1 years after starting antiretroviral therapy. The source of these receptors is a woman aged 40 to 50 with HIV.

This chain links TRBV2 with TRBJ1-4, with D uncertain. V was clipped by 8 bases and J by 6 bases, with 13 bases between them. The V gene's germline CDR1 is SNHLY and CDR2 FYNNEI. The CDR3 runs to 13 residues. This chain's CDR3 is CASHRLRDEKLFF. CDR3 DNA: TGTGCCAGCCATCGGTTACGGGATGAAAAACTGTTTTTT.

This clone was counted once. This chain links TRBV6-6 with TRBJ2-4, with 12 bases matching TRBD2. The CDR3 has 15 residues. CDR1 is MNHNY, CDR2 SVGAGI, per germline (reference sequence). V shed 8 bases, J shed 5 bases, and the junction held 7 bases outside the gene matches. The CDR3 is CASLLAGGNQNIQYF. Here the CDR3 DNA reads TGTGCCAGCCTGCTAGCGGGGGGGAATCAAAACATTCAGTACTTC.

The V call is TRBV6-1, the J call TRBJ1-5; tentatively, D is TRBD1 (6 bases). Germline CDR1 MNHNS, CDR2 SASEGT. Trimming left V 4 bases short and J 6 bases short, with 16 bases between. This CDR3 has 15 amino acids. Here the CDR3 DNA reads TGTGCCAGCAGTGGGCTAGGGGGGCGAGCTCAGCCCCAGCATTTT. This translates into CASSGLGGRAQPQHF.

The rearrangement links TRBV10-3 to TRBJ2-7; 7 nucleotides line up with TRBD1. The CDR3 is 15 residues long. The J segment lost 4 bases and the V segment lost 1 base, leaving 7 bases of the junction unmatched. Germline CDR1 is ENHRY and CDR2 is SYGVKD. This CDR3 is CAISEFQGVEYEQYF. Here the CDR3 DNA reads TGTGCCATCAGTGAGTTTCAGGGGGTGGAGTACGAGCAGTACTTC.

This chain joins TRBV30 and TRBJ2-7; 10 bases align to TRBD2. The CDR3 covers 13 residues. Germline V gene lookup returns CDR1 GTSNPN and CDR2 SVGIG (reference sequence). V lost 4 bases and J lost 3; bases outside the gene matches: 3. This chain's CDR3 is CAWKLAGDYEQYF. CDR3 nucleotides: TGTGCCTGGAAGCTAGCGGGGGACTACGAGCAGTACTTC.

This chain joins TRBV10-3 and TRBJ2-5; possible D gene TRBD2, 7 bases. The CDR3 spans 15 residues. Germline values: CDR1 ENHRY, CDR2 SYGVKD. Trimming shortened V by 6 bases and J by 5 bases, and 19 bases separated the two germline ends. The CDR3 nucleotides are TGTGCCATCAGACCAGGGGAGGGGTTCGTGGAGACCCAGTACTTC. Translating gives CAIRPGEGFVETQYF.

In its sample, this clone was seen a few times. This sequence joins TRBV6-5 and TRBJ1-6; 10 bases line up with TRBD1. The CDR3 has 16 residues. Germline-derived CDR1 and CDR2 are MNHEY and SVGAGI. V shed 2 bases and J 14 bases; nucleotides not matched to a gene: 12. The CDR3 loop is CASSYEGQGDNLSLHF. CDR3 in DNA: TGTGCCAGCAGTTACGAAGGACAGGGGGATAATTTATCCCTCCACTTT.

The genes are TRBV6-5 and TRBJ1-2; possible D gene TRBD1, 5 bases. The CDR3 extends over 15 amino acids. V lost 0 bases to trimming and J lost 6 bases, with 14 bases between them. The germline gives CDR1 MNHEY, CDR2 SVGAGI. The chain's CDR3 is CASSYSSVRDNGYTF. The CDR3 DNA sequence: TGTGCCAGCAGTTACTCGAGCGTCAGGGATAATGGCTACACCTTC.

The V and J genes are TRBV30 and TRBJ2-1, with 7 positions matching TRBD1. This CDR3 has 16 amino acids. Germline trimming cut 1 base from V and 7 bases from J; bases unmatched to any gene: 13. The germline CDR1 and CDR2 sequences are GTSNPN and SVGIG (reference sequence). The CDR3 nucleotides read TGTGCCTGGAGTGCAGGCCGGGACCAGGGGGATAATGAGCAGTTCTTC. Protein: CAWSAGRDQGDNEQFF.

This sequence joins TRBV6-1 and TRBJ1-5; 8 bases agree with TRBD1. The CDR3 extends over 17 amino acids. CDR1 and CDR2 (germline): MNHNS, SASEGT. With V trimmed by 3 bases and J by 9 bases, 16 bases remained unmatched. This chain's CDR3 is CASSERQIGQGVGPQHF. CDR3 in DNA: TGTGCCAGCAGTGAGAGACAGATCGGACAGGGTGTTGGGCCCCAGCATTTT.

The chain employs TRBV30 and TRBJ1-2; D perhaps matches TRBD1 (5 bases). Between the trimmed V and J ends, which lost 4 bases and 8 bases, there was a span of 17 bases. Looked up from germline, CDR1 is GTSNPN and CDR2 is SVGIG (reference sequence). This CDR3 comprises 13 residues. CDR3 sequence (DNA): TGTGCCTGGACCCACCCCGACCGGGGGGGCTACACCTTC. Translation gives CAWTHPDRGGYTF.

The chain carries TRBV27 and TRBJ1-2, with a weak D call TRBD1 (5 bases). Germline values: CDR1 MNHEY, CDR2 SMNVEV (reference sequence). The CDR3 contains 14 residues. With 3 bases removed from V and 2 bases from J, the gap between germline ends came to 10 bases. DNA for the CDR3: TGTGCCAGCAGTTTCAACCGGGACAACTATGGCTACACCTTC. This gives the protein CASSFNRDNYGYTF.

This clone has just a few counts. DNA of the CDR3: TGTGCCAGCAGTTACGAACGGGGCCACGAGCAGTACTTC. Amino acids: CASSYERGHEQYF. This chain joins TRBV6-5 and TRBJ2-7, with D possibly called TRBD1 or TRBD2 (5 bases each). Between the trimmed V and J ends, which lost 2 bases and 5 bases, there was a span of 10 bases. CDR1 is MNHEY, CDR2 SVGAGI, per germline. The CDR3 is 13 amino acids.

The chain uses TRBV6-1 and TRBJ2-5, with 11 bases lining up with TRBD1. CDR3 length: 13 amino acids. After removal of 4 bases from V and 7 bases from J, the junction contained 2 bases not matched to a gene. Per germline, CDR1 MNHNS and CDR2 SASEGT. The CDR3, as DNA: TGTGCCAGCAGTGTAGGGACAGGGGGGACCCAGTACTTC. This sequence encodes CASSVGTGGTQYF.

The CDR3 region is CASSAGQGHGYTF. The CDR3 DNA reads as TGCGCCAGCAGCGCGGGACAGGGACATGGCTACACCTTC. This rearrangement joins TRBV5-1 to TRBJ1-2; 9 nucleotides agree with TRBD1. Trimming took 4 bases from V and 6 from J; bases not matched to a gene: 4. The CDR3 covers 13 residues. Germline V lookup: CDR1 SGHRS, CDR2 YFSETQ.

This clone appeared a few times. The chain combines TRBV7-9 with TRBJ2-2, with 7 bases lining up with TRBD1. The V segment lost 5 bases and the J segment 4 bases; nucleotides outside the gene matches: 4. The germline V gene encodes CDR1 SEHNR and CDR2 FQNEAQ (reference sequence). The CDR3 loop spans 14 amino acids. CDR3 loop: CASSPWTGTGELFF. In DNA form, the CDR3 reads TGTGCCAGCAGCCCCTGGACAGGCACCGGGGAGCTGTTTTTT.

This clone has only one observation. The CDR3 bases are TGTGCCAGCAGGGGACTGGAGACAAACACCGGGGAGCTGTTTTTT. Residues: CASRGLETNTGELFF. The rearrangement uses TRBV5-6 and TRBJ2-2, with D perhaps TRBD2 (6 bases). Germline CDR1 is SGHDT and CDR2 is YYEEEE. The ends were cut back, 5 bases at V and 2 bases at J, with 13 bases in the middle. The CDR3 spans 15 residues.

The V gene is TRBV15, the J gene TRBJ1-2, with D possibly matching TRBD1 (5 bases). This CDR3 is 15 amino acids long. Germline values: CDR1 LNHNV, CDR2 YYDKDF (reference sequence). V was clipped by 4 bases and J by 4 bases, with 16 bases between them. CDR3 bases: TGTGCCACCAGCACTCGGGAAGGGACCAGCTATGGCTACACCTTC. Translating gives CATSTREGTSYGYTF.

The chain couples TRBV27 to TRBJ2-7, with a possible D match to TRBD1 (6 bases). The V gene lost 6 bases and the J gene lost 2 bases, with 17 bases spanning the gap. The CDR3 spans 15 residues. Germline CDR1 is MNHEY and CDR2 is SMNVEV (reference sequence). CDR3: CASRPGTPLTYEQYF. CDR3 bases: TGTGCCAGCAGACCCGGGACACCACTTACCTACGAGCAGTACTTC.

J is TRBJ2-5 and V is TRBV19; D may be TRBD1 (7 bases). The CDR3 contains 14 residues. Looked up from germline, CDR1 is LNHDA and CDR2 is SQIVND (reference sequence). Trimming removed 4 bases at V and 5 bases at J, with 14 bases between. The CDR3 DNA sequence: TGTGCCAGTAGTACGGGGGACAGCCGGGAGACCCAGTACTTC. Translated, it gives CASSTGDSRETQYF.

The chain couples TRBV18 to TRBJ2-7, with 7 bases identical to TRBD1. Germline assignment: CDR1 KGHSH and CDR2 LQKENI. The CDR3 sequence is 14 residues long. V was pared by 5 bases and J by 3 bases, with 7 bases of the junction left unmatched. The CDR3 loop reads CASSSPGQYYEQYF. The DNA for the CDR3 is TGTGCCAGCTCATCTCCGGGACAGTACTACGAGCAGTACTTC.

This clone appeared a few times. The chain links TRBV2 to TRBJ1-5; 8 bases match TRBD1. Germline loops: CDR1 SNHLY, CDR2 FYNNEI. The V gene end was trimmed by 8 bases and the J gene end by 4 bases; junction bases not matched to a gene: 4. CDR3 length equals 13 residues. The CDR3 loop is CASARGPNQPQHF. DNA for the CDR3: TGTGCCAGCGCCAGGGGGCCTAATCAGCCCCAGCATTTT.

The rearrangement links TRBV6-6 to TRBJ2-5; the D gene is possibly TRBD2 (6 bases). Looked up from germline, CDR1 is MNHNY and CDR2 is SVGAGI (reference sequence). The CDR3 extends over 15 amino acids. With 6 bases removed from V and 4 bases from J, the gap between germline ends came to 18 bases. CDR3 bases: TGTGCCAGCAGAGCCGGGACTTACCTCGGAGAGACCCAGTACTTC. The encoded protein is CASRAGTYLGETQYF.

The V gene is TRBV7-9, the J gene TRBJ1-4; no definite D call. The germline V and J ends were trimmed by 10 bases and 4 bases, with 19 bases remaining between them. CDR3 size: 15 residues. Germline-derived CDR1 and CDR2 are SEHNR and FQNEAQ (reference sequence). CDR3 protein: CATVGFGWINEKLFF. As DNA, the CDR3 is TGTGCCACAGTAGGGTTCGGGTGGATTAATGAAAAACTGTTTTTT.

The V and J genes are TRBV5-5 and TRBJ1-1; no clear D. The germline V gene encodes CDR1 SGHKS and CDR2 YYEKEE (reference sequence). This CDR3 spans 14 amino acids. V was clipped by 1 base and J by 1 base, with 8 bases between them. The CDR3 nucleotides are TGTGCCAGCAGCTTGTCTCTAGGGAACACTGAAGCTTTCTTT. Translation gives CASSLSLGNTEAFF.

The rearrangement uses TRBV7-8 and TRBJ1-2; D is perhaps TRBD1 (5 bases). Looked up from germline, CDR1 is SGHVS and CDR2 is FQNEAQ. The V end was cut by 5 bases, the J end by 10 bases, with 23 bases between. The CDR3 contains 15 residues. CDR3 nucleotide sequence: TGTGCCAGCAGCAAGGGACCTCTCGGGAATCTCGACTACACCTTC. Protein: CASSKGPLGNLDYTF.

The genes are TRBV5-1 and TRBJ1-3; TRBD1 might be the D (5 bases). The CDR3 has 14 residues. Between the trimmed V and J ends, which lost 4 bases and 1 base, there was a span of 9 bases. Germline CDR1 SGHRS, CDR2 YFSETQ. Written as DNA, the CDR3 is TGCGCCAGCAGCCGAGGGGAGTCTGGAAACACCATATATTTT. As protein: CASSRGESGNTIYF. Variable domain in full (rest from reference TRBV5-1 and TRBJ1-3): KAGVTQTPRYLIKTRGQQVTLSCSPISGHRSVSWYQQTPGQGLQFLFEYFSETQRNKGNFPGRFSGRQFSNSRSEMNVSTLELGDSALYLCASSRGESGNTIYFGEGSWLTVV.

The gene calls are TRBV5-4 and TRBJ1-2; D might be TRBD1 (5 bases). The CDR3 spans 16 residues. The germline V gene encodes CDR1 SGHNT and CDR2 YYREEE (reference sequence). Trimming stripped 1 base from V and 8 bases from J, with 21 bases between. The CDR3 DNA is TGTGCCAGCAGCTTGAAATTCGACAGCTCCCTTGGGGGCTACACCTTC. Its protein is CASSLKFDSSLGGYTF.

V usage is TRBV5-1 and J usage is TRBJ1-1; D possibly corresponds to TRBD1 (6 bases). This CDR3 spans 21 amino acids. Trimming cost V 1 base and J 1 base, with 29 bases left between them. Germline V gene data show CDR1 as SGHRS and CDR2 as YFSETQ. The CDR3 coding sequence is TGCGCCAGCAGCTTGTCGTCGCAGGGGTTCCCAACCGGGTCGCCGAACACTGAAGCTTTCTTT. This translates into CASSLSSQGFPTGSPNTEAFF.

The chain is built from TRBV5-4 and TRBJ1-2; 7 bases match TRBD1. V was clipped by 0 bases and J by 3 bases; unmatched bases: 2. The CDR3 has 14 residues. Germline loops: CDR1 SGHNT, CDR2 YYREEE (reference sequence). CDR3 DNA sequence: TGTGCCAGCAGCTTGGGGGGACAGTACTATGGCTACACCTTC. Translating it yields CASSLGGQYYGYTF. Based on the CDR3 plus reference TRBV5-4 and TRBJ1-2, the full variable domain is ETGVTQSPTHLIKTRGQQVTLRCSSQSGHNTVSWYQQALGQGPQFIFQYYREEENGRGNFPPRFSGLQFPNYSSELNVNALELDDSALYLCASSLGGQYYGYTFGSGTRLTVV.